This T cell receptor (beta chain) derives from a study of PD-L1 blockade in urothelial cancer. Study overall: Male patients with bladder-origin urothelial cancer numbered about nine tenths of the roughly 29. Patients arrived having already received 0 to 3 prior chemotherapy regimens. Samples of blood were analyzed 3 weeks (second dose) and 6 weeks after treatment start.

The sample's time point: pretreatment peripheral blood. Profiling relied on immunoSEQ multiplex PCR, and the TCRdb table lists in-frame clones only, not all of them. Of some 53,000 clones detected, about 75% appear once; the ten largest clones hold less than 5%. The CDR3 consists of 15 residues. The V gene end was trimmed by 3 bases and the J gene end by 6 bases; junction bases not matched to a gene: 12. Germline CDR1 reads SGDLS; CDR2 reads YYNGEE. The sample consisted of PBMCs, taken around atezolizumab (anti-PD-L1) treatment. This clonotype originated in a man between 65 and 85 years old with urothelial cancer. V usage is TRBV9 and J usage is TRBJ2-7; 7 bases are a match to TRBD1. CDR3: CASSAGADRAAEQYF. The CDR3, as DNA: TGTGCCAGCAGCGCAGGGGCCGACAGGGCGGCCGAGCAGTACTTC.